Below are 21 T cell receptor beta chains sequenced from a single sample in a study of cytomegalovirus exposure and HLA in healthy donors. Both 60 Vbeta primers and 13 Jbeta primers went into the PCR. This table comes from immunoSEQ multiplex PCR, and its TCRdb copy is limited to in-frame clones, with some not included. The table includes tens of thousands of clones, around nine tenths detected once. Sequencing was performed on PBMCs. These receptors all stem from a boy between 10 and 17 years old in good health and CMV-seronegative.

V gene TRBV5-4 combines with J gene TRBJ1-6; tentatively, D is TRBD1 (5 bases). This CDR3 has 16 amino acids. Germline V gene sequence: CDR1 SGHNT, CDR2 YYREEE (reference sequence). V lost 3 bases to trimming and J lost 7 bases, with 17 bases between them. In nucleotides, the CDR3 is TGTGCCAGCAGCTCCCCGCTGGTAGGGGTAAATTCACCCCTCCACTTT. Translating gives CASSSPLVGVNSPLHF.

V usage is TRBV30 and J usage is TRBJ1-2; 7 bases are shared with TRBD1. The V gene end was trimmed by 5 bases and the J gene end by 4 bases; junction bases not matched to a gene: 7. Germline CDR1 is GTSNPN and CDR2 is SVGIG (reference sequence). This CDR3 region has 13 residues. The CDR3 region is CAWGKGAIYGYTF. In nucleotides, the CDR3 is TGTGCCTGGGGCAAGGGGGCAATCTATGGCTACACCTTC.

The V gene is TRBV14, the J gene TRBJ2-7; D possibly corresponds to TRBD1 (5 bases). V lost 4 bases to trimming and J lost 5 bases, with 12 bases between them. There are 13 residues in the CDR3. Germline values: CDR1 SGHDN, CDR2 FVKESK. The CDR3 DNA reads TGTGCCAGCAGCCTAAGATTAGGGGACGAGCAGTACTTC. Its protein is CASSLRLGDEQYF.

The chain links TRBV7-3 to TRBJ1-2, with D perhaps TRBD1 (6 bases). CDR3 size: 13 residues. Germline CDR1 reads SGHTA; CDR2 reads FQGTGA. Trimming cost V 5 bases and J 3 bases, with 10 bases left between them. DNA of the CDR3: TGTGCCAGCAGCCTTACAGGGTACTATGGCTACACCTTC. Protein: CASSLTGYYGYTF.

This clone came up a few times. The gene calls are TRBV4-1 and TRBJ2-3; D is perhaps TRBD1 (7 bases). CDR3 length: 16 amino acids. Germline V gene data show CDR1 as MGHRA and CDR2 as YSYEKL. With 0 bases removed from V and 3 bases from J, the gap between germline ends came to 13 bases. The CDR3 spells CASSQEEGARTDTQYF. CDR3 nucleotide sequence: TGCGCCAGCAGCCAAGAGGAGGGGGCTCGGACAGATACGCAGTATTTT.

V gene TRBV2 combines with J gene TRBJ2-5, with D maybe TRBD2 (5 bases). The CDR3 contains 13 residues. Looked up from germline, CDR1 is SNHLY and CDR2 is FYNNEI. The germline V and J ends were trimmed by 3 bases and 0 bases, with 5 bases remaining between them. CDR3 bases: TGTGCCAGCAGTGAGGACTACCAAGAGACCCAGTACTTC. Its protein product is CASSEDYQETQYF.

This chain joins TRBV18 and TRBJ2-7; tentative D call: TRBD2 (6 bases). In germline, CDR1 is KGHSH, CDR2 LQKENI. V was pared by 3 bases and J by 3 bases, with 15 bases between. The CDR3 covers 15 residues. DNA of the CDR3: TGTGCCAGCTCACCGAGACTAGTCCTCCTCTACGAGCAGTACTTC. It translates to CASSPRLVLLYEQYF. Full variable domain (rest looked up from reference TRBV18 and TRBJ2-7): NAGVMQNPRHLVRRRGQEARLRCSPMKGHSHVYWYRQLPEEGLKFMVYLQKENIIDESGMPKERFSAEFPKEGPSILRIQQVVRGDSAAYFCASSPRLVLLYEQYFGPGTRLTVT.

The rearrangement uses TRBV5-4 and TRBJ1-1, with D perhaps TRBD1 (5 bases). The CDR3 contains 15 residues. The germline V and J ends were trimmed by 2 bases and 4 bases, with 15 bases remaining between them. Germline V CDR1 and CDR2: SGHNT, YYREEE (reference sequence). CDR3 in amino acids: CASSLIRDSVTEAFF. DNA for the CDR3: TGTGCCAGCAGCTTAATCAGGGATTCGGTCACTGAAGCTTTCTTT.

The CDR3 spells CASSLATGGLAGELFF. The CDR3 DNA follows: TGCGCCAGCAGCCTAGCGACAGGGGGGCTGGCCGGGGAGCTGTTTTTT. V gene TRBV4-1 combines with J gene TRBJ2-2; the match to TRBD1 covers 9 bases. Germline V lookup: CDR1 MGHRA, CDR2 YSYEKL. The ends lost 4 bases at V and 6 bases at J; junction bases unmatched: 9. This CDR3 contains 16 residues.

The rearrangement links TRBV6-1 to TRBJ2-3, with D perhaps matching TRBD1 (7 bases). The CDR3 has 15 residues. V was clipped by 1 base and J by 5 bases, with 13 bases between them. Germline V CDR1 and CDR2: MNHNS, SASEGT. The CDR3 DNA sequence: TGTGCCAGCAGTGAAGGTCAGGGGGGAGTAGATACGCAGTATTTT. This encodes CASSEGQGGVDTQYF.

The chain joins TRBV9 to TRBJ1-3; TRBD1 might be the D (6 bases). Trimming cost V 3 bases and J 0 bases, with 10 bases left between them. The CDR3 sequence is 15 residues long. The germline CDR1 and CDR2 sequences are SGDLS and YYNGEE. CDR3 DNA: TGTGCCAGCAGCGCAACAGGGCACTCTGGAAACACCATATATTTT. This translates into CASSATGHSGNTIYF.

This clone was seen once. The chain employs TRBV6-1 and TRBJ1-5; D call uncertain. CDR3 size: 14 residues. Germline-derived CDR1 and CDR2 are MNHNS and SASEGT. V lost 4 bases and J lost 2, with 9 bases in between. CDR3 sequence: CASSAQARNQPQHF. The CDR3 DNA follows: TGTGCCAGCAGTGCCCAGGCTCGCAATCAGCCCCAGCATTTT.

CDR3 sequence: CASSQSRFNEKLFF. CDR3 in DNA: TGTGCCAGCAGCCAGTCGCGGTTTAATGAAAAACTGTTTTTT. The chain employs TRBV4-2 and TRBJ1-4; no clear D gene. This CDR3 contains 14 residues. Per the germline V gene, CDR1 is LGHNA and CDR2 is YNFKEQ. The V and J ends lost 3 bases and 4 bases respectively, with 9 bases between them.

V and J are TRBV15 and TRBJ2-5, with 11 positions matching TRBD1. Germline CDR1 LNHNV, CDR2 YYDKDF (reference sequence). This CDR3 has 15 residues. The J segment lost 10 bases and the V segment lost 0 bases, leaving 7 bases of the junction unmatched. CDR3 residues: CATSREDRGPNGQYF. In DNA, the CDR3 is TGTGCCACCAGCAGAGAGGACAGGGGGCCAAACGGCCAGTACTTC. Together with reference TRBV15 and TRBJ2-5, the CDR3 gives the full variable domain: DAMVIQNPRYQVTQFGKPVTLSCSQTLNHNVMYWYQQKSSQAPKLLFHYYDKDFNNEADTPDNFQSRRPNTSFCFLDIRSPGLGDTAMYLCATSREDRGPNGQYFGPGTRLLVL.

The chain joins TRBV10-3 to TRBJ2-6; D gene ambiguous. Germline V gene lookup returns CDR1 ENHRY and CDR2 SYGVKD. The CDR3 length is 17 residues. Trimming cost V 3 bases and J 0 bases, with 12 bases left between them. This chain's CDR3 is CAISDYEIDSGANVLTF. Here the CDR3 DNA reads TGTGCCATCAGTGACTACGAGATAGACTCTGGGGCCAACGTCCTGACTTTC.

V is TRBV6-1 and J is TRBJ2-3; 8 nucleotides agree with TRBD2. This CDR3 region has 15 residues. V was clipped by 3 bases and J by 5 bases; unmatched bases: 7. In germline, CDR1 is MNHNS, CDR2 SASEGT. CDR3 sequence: CASSDRGGDKDTQYF. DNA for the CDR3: TGTGCCAGCAGTGACCGGGGGGGGGATAAAGATACGCAGTATTTT.

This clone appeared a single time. The CDR3 region has the DNA TGCGCCAGCAGTGAGTCGATGGACATTAACTATGGCTACACCTTC. Translation: CASSESMDINYGYTF. The rearrangement uses TRBV10-2 and TRBJ1-2; a possible D gene is TRBD1 (5 bases). Germline V gene lookup returns CDR1 WSHSY and CDR2 SAAADI. The germline V and J ends were trimmed by 0 bases and 1 base, with 9 bases remaining between them. The CDR3 length is 15 residues.

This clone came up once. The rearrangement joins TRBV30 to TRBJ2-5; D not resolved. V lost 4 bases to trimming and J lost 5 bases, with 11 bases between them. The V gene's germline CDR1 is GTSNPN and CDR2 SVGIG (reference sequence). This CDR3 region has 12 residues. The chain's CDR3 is CAWTRVSETQYF. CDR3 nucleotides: TGTGCCTGGACTAGAGTGAGTGAGACCCAGTACTTC.

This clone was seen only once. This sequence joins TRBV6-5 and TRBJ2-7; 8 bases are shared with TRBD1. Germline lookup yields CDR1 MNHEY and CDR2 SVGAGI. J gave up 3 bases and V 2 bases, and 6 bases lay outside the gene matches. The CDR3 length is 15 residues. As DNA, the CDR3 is TGTGCCAGCAGTTACGAAGGACAGGGAATCTACGAGCAGTACTTC. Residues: CASSYEGQGIYEQYF.

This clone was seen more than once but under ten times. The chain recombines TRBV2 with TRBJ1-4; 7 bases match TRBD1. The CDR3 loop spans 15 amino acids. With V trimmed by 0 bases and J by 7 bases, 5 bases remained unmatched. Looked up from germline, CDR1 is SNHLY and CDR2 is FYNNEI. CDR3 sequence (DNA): TGTGCCAGCAGTGAAGCGACAGGGTGGGGTGAAAAACTGTTTTTT. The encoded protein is CASSEATGWGEKLFF.

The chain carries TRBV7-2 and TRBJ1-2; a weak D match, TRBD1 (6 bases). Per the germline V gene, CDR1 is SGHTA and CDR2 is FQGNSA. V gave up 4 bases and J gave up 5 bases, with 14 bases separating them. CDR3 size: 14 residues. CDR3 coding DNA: TGTGCCAGCAGCTCCAGCGGGGGCGGATATGGCTACACCTTC. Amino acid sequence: CASSSSGGGYGYTF.